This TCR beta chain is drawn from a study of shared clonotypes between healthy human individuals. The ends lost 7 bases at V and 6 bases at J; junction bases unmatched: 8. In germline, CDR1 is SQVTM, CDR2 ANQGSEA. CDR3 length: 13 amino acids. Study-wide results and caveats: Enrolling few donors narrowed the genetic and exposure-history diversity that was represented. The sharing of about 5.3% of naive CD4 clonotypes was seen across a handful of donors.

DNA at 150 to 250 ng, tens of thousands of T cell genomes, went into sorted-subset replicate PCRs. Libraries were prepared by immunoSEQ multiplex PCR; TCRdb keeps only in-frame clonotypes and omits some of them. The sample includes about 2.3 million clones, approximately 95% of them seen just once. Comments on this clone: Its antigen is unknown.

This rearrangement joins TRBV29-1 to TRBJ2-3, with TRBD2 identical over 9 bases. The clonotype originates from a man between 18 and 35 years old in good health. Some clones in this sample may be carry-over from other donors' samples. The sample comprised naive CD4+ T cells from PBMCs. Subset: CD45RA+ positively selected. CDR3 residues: CSGRLAVLDTQYF. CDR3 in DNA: TGCAGCGGCAGACTAGCGGTGTTGGATACGCAGTATTTT.